The present T cell receptor beta chain was sequenced within a study of molecular identifiers for immune sequencing clone quantification. Study findings and constraints: Clones above 20 RNA copies held over 98% of effector molecules, under 1% in naive cells.

A single record per CDR3 protein comes from TCRdb applying MiXCR to the PCR reads. This table holds 460,000 or so distinct CDR3 sequences, roughly 24% found once. This clonotype was detected ten times or more. The target antigen is unknown. Trimming removed 5 bases from V and 4 bases from J; junction bases left unmatched: 7. The CDR3 contains 15 residues. From germline, CDR1 is SGHRS and CDR2 YFSETQ. Sorting selected naive CD8 T cells with a CD8+CD4-CCR7+CD45RA+ phenotype. V usage is TRBV5-1 and J usage is TRBJ2-3, with TRBD1 matching over 10 bases. The source material was naive CD8+ T cells from blood, with Jurkat cell RNA spiked in. Subset meaning: FACS-sorted CD8+CD4-CCR7+CD45RA+ naive T cells. The receptor was isolated from a human donor in good health. Some libraries in this study had Jurkat cell RNA spiked in. The CDR3 protein is CASRPTGGSADTQYF. The CDR3 bases are TGCGCCAGCAGACCGACAGGGGGCTCAGCAGATACGCAGTATTTT.